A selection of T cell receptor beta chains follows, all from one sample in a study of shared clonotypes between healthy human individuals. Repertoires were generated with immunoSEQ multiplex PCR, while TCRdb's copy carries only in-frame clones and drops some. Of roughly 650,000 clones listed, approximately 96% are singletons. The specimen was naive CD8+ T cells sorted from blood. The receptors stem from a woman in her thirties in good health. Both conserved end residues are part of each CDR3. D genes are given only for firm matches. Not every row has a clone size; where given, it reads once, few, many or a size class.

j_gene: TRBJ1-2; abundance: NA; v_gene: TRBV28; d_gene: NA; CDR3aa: CASSEQGGGLYGYTF; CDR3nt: TGTGCCAGCAGTGAACAGGGTGGGGGGTTATATGGCTACACCTTC
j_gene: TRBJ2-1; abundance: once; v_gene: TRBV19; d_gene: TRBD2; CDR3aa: CASNPGGSSYNEQFF; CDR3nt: TGTGCCAGTAACCCGGGAGGGAGCTCCTACAATGAGCAGTTCTTC
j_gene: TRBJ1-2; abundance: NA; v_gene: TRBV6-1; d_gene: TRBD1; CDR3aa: CASSESYLGRGDYGYTF; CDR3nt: TGTGCCAGCAGTGAATCCTATTTGGGCAGGGGGGACTATGGCTACACCTTC
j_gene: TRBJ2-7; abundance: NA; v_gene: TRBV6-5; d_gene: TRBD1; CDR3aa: CASSPGQGGYEQYF; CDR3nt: TGTGCCAGCAGTCCCGGACAGGGGGGTTACGAGCAGTACTTC
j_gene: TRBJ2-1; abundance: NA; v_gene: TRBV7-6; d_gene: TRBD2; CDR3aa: CASSLEPPGLAYNEQFF; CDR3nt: TGTGCCAGCAGCTTAGAACCACCGGGACTAGCGTACAATGAGCAGTTCTTC
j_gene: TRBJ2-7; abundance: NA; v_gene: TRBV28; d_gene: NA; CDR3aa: CASSWGVGTPNYEQYF; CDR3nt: TGTGCCAGCAGTTGGGGAGTCGGGACACCGAACTACGAGCAGTACTTC
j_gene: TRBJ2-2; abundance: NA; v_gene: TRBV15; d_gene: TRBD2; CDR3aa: CATSRVAGEDTGELFF; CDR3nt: TGTGCCACCAGCAGAGTAGCGGGAGAAGACACCGGGGAGCTGTTTTTT
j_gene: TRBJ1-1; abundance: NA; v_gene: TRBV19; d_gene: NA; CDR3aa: CASSIRLTNTEAFF; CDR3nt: TGTGCCAGTAGTATCAGGTTAACGAACACTGAAGCTTTCTTT
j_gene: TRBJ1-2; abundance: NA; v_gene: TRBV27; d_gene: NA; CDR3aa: CASRTQGSYGYTF; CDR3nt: TGTGCCAGCAGAACACAGGGTTCCTATGGCTACACCTTC
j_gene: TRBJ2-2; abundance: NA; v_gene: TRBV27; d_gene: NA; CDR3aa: CASAIHPTGELFF; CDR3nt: TGTGCCAGCGCGATTCACCCAACCGGGGAGCTGTTTTTT
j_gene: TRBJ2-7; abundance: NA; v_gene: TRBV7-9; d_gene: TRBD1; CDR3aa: CASSHPGTGPGTYEQYF; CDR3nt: TGTGCCAGCAGCCACCCCGGGACAGGTCCGGGTACCTACGAGCAGTACTTC
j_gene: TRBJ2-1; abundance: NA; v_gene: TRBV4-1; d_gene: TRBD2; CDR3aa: CASSQTGLAGVNSYNEQFF; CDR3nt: TGCGCCAGCAGCCAAACGGGACTAGCGGGAGTGAATTCCTACAATGAGCAGTTCTTC
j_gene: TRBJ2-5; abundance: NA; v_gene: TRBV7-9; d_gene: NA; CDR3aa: CASSFGGYQETQYF; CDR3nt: TGTGCCAGCAGCTTCGGCGGATACCAAGAGACCCAGTACTTC
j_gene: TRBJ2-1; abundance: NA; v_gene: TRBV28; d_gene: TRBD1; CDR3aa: CASSLTGGGNEQFF; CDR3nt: TGTGCCAGCAGTTTGACAGGGGGGGGTAATGAGCAGTTCTTC
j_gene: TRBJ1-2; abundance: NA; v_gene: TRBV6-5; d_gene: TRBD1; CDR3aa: CASQDRASNYGYTF; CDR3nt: TGTGCCAGCCAGGACAGGGCCTCTAACTATGGCTACACCTTC
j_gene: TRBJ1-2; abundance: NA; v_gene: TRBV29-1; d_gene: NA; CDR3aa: CSANRVNYGYTF; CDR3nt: TGCAGCGCTAACAGGGTTAACTATGGCTACACCTTC
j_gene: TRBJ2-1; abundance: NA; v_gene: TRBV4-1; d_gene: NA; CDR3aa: CASSPYQDEQFF; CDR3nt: TGCGCCAGCAGCCCCTACCAGGATGAGCAGTTCTTC
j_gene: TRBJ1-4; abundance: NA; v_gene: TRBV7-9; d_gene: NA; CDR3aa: CASSLKGGEKLFF; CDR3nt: TGTGCCAGCAGCCTTAAGGGGGGTGAAAAACTGTTTTTT
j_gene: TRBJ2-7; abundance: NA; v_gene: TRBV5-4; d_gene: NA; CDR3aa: CASSLVGGTAYEQYF; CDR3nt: TGTGCCAGCAGCTTGGTGGGGGGTACGGCCTACGAGCAGTACTTC
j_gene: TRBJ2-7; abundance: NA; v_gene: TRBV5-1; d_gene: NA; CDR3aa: CASSLAGTYEQYF; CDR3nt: TGCGCCAGCAGCTTGGCGGGAACCTACGAGCAGTACTTC
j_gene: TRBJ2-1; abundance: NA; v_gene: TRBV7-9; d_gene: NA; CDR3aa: CASSLAPAGVNEQFF; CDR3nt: TGTGCCAGCAGCTTAGCCCCAGCGGGCGTCAATGAGCAGTTCTTC
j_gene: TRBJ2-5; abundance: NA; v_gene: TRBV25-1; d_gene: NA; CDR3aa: CASSGGDGFKMTQYF; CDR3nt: TGTGCCAGCAGTGGGGGGGACGGGTTCAAGATGACCCAGTACTTC